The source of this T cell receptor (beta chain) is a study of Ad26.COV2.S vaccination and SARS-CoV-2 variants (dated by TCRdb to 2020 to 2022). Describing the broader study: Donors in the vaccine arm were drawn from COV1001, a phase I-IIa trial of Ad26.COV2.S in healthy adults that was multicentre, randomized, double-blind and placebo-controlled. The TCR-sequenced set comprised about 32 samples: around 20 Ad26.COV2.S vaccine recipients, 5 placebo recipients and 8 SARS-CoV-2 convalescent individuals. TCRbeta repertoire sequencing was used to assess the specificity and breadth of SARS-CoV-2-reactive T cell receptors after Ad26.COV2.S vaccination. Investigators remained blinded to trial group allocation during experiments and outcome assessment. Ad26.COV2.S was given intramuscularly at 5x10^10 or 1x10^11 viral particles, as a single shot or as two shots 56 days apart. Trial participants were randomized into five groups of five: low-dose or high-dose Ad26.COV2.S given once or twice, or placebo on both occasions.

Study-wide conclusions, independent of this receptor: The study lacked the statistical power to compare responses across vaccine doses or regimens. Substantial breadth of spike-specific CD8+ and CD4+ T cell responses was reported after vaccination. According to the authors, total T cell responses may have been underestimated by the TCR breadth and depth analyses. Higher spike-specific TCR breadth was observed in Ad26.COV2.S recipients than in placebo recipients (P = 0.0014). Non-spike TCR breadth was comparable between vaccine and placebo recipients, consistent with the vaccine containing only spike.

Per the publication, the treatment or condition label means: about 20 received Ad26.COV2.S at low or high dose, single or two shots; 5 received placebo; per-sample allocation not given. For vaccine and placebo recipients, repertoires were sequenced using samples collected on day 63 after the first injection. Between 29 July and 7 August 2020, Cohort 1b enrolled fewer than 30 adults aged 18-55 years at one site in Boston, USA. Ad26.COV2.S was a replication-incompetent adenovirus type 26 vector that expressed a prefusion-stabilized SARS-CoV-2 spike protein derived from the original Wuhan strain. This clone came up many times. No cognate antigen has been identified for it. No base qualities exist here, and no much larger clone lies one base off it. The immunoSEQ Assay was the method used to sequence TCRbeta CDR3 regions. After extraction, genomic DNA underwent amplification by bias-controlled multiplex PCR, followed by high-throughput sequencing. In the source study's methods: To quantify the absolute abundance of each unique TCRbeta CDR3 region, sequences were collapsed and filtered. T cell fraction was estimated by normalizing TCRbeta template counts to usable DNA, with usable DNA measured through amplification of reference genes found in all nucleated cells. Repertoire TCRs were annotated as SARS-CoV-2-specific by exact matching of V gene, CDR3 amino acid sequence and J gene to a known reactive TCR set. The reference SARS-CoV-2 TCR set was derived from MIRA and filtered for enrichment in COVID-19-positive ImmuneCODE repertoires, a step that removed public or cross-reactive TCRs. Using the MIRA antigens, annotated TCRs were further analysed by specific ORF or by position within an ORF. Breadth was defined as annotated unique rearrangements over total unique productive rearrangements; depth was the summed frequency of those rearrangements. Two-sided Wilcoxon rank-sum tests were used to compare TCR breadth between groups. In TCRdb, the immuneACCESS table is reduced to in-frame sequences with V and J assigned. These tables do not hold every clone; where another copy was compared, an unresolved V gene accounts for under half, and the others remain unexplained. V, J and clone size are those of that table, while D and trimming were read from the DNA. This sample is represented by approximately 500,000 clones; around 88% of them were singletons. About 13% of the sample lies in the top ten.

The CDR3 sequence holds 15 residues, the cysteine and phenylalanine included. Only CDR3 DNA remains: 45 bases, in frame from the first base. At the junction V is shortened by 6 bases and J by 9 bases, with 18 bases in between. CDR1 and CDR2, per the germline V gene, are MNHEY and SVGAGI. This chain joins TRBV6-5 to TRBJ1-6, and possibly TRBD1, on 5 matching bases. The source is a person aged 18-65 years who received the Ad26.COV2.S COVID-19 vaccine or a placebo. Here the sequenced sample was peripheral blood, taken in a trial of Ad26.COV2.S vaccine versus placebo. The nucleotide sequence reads TGTGCCAGCAGACCTTTGCTGGGCGGGGCTTCACCCCTCCACTTT. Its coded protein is CASRPLLGGASPLHF.